A selection of T cell receptor beta chains follows, all from one sample in a study of early T cells in non-severe SARS-CoV-2 infection. TCRdb used MiXCR to reprocess the 5' RACE reads, holding one entry per CDR3 protein. The top ten clones hold roughly 4% of a sample with around 57,000 distinct CDR3 sequences, under 15% of them seen once. Sequenced: whole blood. These receptors originate from an adult who was a healthcare worker with PCR-confirmed SARS-CoV-2 infection or an uninfected control (not recorded which). The CDR3 runs from the conserved cysteine through the conserved F or W. The D gene is left open where the match is weak. For some rows the clone size is stated as once, few or many, or as a class when expanded; others skip it.

j_call: TRBJ2-7; d_call: TRBD1; cdr3_length: 14; clone_size: NA; v_call: TRBV28; cdr3_nt: TGTGCCAGCAGATCGACAGGGCTTTTCCGCGAGCAGTACTTC; cdr3_aa: CASRSTGLFREQYF
j_call: TRBJ1-5; d_call: NA; cdr3_length: 16; clone_size: NA; v_call: TRBV19; cdr3_nt: TGTGCCAGTAGTGAGAACCAGCGGCTGGGCAATCAGCCCCAGCATTTT; cdr3_aa: CASSENQRLGNQPQHF
j_call: TRBJ2-6; d_call: NA; cdr3_length: 16; clone_size: many; v_call: TRBV28; cdr3_nt: TGTGCCAGCAGCCGGGGAGGACAGTCTGGGGCCAACGTCCTGACTTTC; cdr3_aa: CASSRGGQSGANVLTF
j_call: TRBJ2-1; d_call: NA; cdr3_length: 14; clone_size: many; v_call: TRBV20-1; cdr3_nt: TGCAGTGCTAGAGATACTTCGGTAATAGGTGAGCAGTTCTTC; cdr3_aa: CSARDTSVIGEQFF
j_call: TRBJ2-1; d_call: TRBD1; cdr3_length: 14; clone_size: few; v_call: TRBV2; cdr3_nt: TGTGCCAGCAGTGGGGACAGGGGGCGGAATGAGCAGTTCTTC; cdr3_aa: CASSGDRGRNEQFF
j_call: TRBJ2-3; d_call: TRBD2; cdr3_length: 16; clone_size: few; v_call: TRBV5-5; cdr3_nt: TGTGCCAGCAGCACGGGACTAGCGGGATACACAGATACGCAGTATTTT; cdr3_aa: CASSTGLAGYTDTQYF
j_call: TRBJ1-3; d_call: NA; cdr3_length: 13; clone_size: NA; v_call: TRBV30; cdr3_nt: TGTGCCTGGGCGACATCTGCGGGAAACACCATATATTTT; cdr3_aa: CAWATSAGNTIYF
j_call: TRBJ2-7; d_call: TRBD2; cdr3_length: 15; clone_size: NA; v_call: TRBV20-1; cdr3_nt: TGCAGTGCTAGAGATCAAAAGCGGGAATCCTACGAGCAGTACTTC; cdr3_aa: CSARDQKRESYEQYF
j_call: TRBJ1-4; d_call: NA; cdr3_length: 13; clone_size: many; v_call: TRBV29-1; cdr3_nt: TGCAGCGCGCAGGACAGCTTTAATGAAAAACTGTTTTTT; cdr3_aa: CSAQDSFNEKLFF
j_call: TRBJ1-1; d_call: NA; cdr3_length: 12; clone_size: many; v_call: TRBV6-2/TRBV6-3; cdr3_nt: TGTGCCAGCAGCCTGACCCGAGGAGTGGCTTTCTTT; cdr3_aa: CASSLTRGVAFF
j_call: TRBJ1-4; d_call: NA; cdr3_length: 15; clone_size: NA; v_call: TRBV20-1; cdr3_nt: TGCAGTGCTAGAGATCCTCGTGGGGGTAATGAAAAACTGTTTTTT; cdr3_aa: CSARDPRGGNEKLFF
j_call: TRBJ2-3; d_call: TRBD2; cdr3_length: 15; clone_size: NA; v_call: TRBV7-2; cdr3_nt: TGTGCCAGCAGCATACTAGCGGGAGTAGCAGATACGCAGTATTTT; cdr3_aa: CASSILAGVADTQYF
j_call: TRBJ2-2; d_call: NA; cdr3_length: 14; clone_size: many; v_call: TRBV5-1; cdr3_nt: TGCGCCAGCAGAAAGACAGAACTCACCGGGGAGCTGTTTTTT; cdr3_aa: CASRKTELTGELFF
j_call: TRBJ2-5; d_call: NA; cdr3_length: 12; clone_size: many; v_call: TRBV29-1; cdr3_nt: TGCAGCGTTGACAGGGGTAGAGAGACCCAGTACTTC; cdr3_aa: CSVDRGRETQYF
j_call: TRBJ2-7; d_call: NA; cdr3_length: 11; clone_size: NA; v_call: TRBV7-9; cdr3_nt: TGTGCCAGCAGCTACAACTACGAGCAGTACTTC; cdr3_aa: CASSYNYEQYF
j_call: TRBJ1-2; d_call: NA; cdr3_length: 11; clone_size: NA; v_call: TRBV12-3/TRBV12-4; cdr3_nt: TGTGCCAGCGGGCGACAGGACATCTACACCTTC; cdr3_aa: CASGRQDIYTF
j_call: TRBJ2-2; d_call: NA; cdr3_length: 15; clone_size: few; v_call: TRBV4-1; cdr3_nt: TGCGCCAGCAGCCAAGCAGGGGAGGCGGGCGGGGAGCTGTTTTTT; cdr3_aa: CASSQAGEAGGELFF
j_call: TRBJ2-3; d_call: NA; cdr3_length: 14; clone_size: many; v_call: TRBV7-2; cdr3_nt: TGTGCCAGCAGCCGCGTGGGGGGCACAGATACGCAGTATTTT; cdr3_aa: CASSRVGGTDTQYF
j_call: TRBJ2-4; d_call: TRBD2; cdr3_length: 16; clone_size: NA; v_call: TRBV28; cdr3_nt: TGTGCCAGCAGTTACCCTAGCGGGGTAGCCAAAAACATTCAGTACTTC; cdr3_aa: CASSYPSGVAKNIQYF
j_call: TRBJ1-1; d_call: NA; cdr3_length: 14; clone_size: many; v_call: TRBV7-9; cdr3_nt: TGTGCCAGCAGCTCCAACGGGGGGGGCCGTGAAGCTTTCTTT; cdr3_aa: CASSSNGGGREAFF
j_call: TRBJ2-7; d_call: NA; cdr3_length: 13; clone_size: few; v_call: TRBV5-8; cdr3_nt: TGTGCCAGCAGCTTTTCAGGGTGGTACGAGCAGTACTTC; cdr3_aa: CASSFSGWYEQYF
j_call: TRBJ2-7; d_call: TRBD1; cdr3_length: 14; clone_size: few; v_call: TRBV4-2; cdr3_nt: TGTGCCAGCAGCCAACAGGGGGACGCCTACGAGCAGTACTTC; cdr3_aa: CASSQQGDAYEQYF
j_call: TRBJ1-3; d_call: NA; cdr3_length: 16; clone_size: many; v_call: TRBV19; cdr3_nt: TGTGCCAGTAGAAGCCAGGCCCAGAGCAAAGGAAACACCATATATTTT; cdr3_aa: CASRSQAQSKGNTIYF
j_call: TRBJ2-3; d_call: TRBD2; cdr3_length: 15; clone_size: many; v_call: TRBV7-3; cdr3_nt: TGTGCCAGCAGCTTAATGGGACTAGAAACAGATACGCAGTATTTT; cdr3_aa: CASSLMGLETDTQYF
j_call: TRBJ1-5; d_call: TRBD1; cdr3_length: 14; clone_size: NA; v_call: TRBV19; cdr3_nt: TGTGCCAGTAGTATCCAGGGGGGATATCAGCCCCAGCATTTT; cdr3_aa: CASSIQGGYQPQHF
j_call: TRBJ2-7; d_call: NA; cdr3_length: 13; clone_size: NA; v_call: TRBV2; cdr3_nt: TGTGCCAGCAGTGAAGAGAAGGGGGTCGAGCAGTACTTC; cdr3_aa: CASSEEKGVEQYF
j_call: TRBJ1-5; d_call: NA; cdr3_length: 12; clone_size: NA; v_call: TRBV27; cdr3_nt: TGTGCCAGCAGCCATCAAGATCAGCCCCAGCATTTT; cdr3_aa: CASSHQDQPQHF
j_call: TRBJ2-7; d_call: NA; cdr3_length: 15; clone_size: once; v_call: TRBV5-1; cdr3_nt: TGCGCCAGCAGCTTGGCGCCCGTCTCACAATACGAGCAGTACTTC; cdr3_aa: CASSLAPVSQYEQYF
j_call: TRBJ1-2; d_call: NA; cdr3_length: 11; clone_size: many; v_call: TRBV28; cdr3_nt: TGTGCCAGCACCGACTTCTATGGCTACACCTTC; cdr3_aa: CASTDFYGYTF